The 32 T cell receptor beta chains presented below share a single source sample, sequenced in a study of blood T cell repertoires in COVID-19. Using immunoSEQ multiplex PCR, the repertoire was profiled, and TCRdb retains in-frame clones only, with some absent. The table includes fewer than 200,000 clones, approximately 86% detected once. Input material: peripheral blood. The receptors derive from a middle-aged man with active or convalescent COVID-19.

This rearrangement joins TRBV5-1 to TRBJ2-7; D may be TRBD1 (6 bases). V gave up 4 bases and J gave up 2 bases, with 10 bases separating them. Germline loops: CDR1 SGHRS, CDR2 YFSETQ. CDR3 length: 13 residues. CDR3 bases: TGCGCCAGCAGCCCCAGGACAGCCTACGAGCAGTACTTC. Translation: CASSPRTAYEQYF.

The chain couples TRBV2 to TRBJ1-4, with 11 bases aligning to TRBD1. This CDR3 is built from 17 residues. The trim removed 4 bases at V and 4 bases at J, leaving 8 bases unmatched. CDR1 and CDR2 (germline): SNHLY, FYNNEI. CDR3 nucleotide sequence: TGTGCCAGCAGTGCCGGGACAGGGGGTGCGGGTAATGAAAAACTGTTTTTT. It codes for CASSAGTGGAGNEKLFF. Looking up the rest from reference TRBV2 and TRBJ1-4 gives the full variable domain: EPEVTQTPSHQVTQMGQEVILRCVPISNHLYFYWYRQILGQKVEFLVSFYNNEISEKSEIFDDQFSVERPDGSNFTLKIRSTKLEDSAMYFCASSAGTGGAGNEKLFFGSGTQLSVL.

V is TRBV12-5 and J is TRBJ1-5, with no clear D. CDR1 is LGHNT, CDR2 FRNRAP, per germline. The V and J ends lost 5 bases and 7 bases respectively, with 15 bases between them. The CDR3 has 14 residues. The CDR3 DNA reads TGTGCTAGTGGTACGCCAGAAAGCGGGCAGCCCCAGCATTTT. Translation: CASGTPESGQPQHF.

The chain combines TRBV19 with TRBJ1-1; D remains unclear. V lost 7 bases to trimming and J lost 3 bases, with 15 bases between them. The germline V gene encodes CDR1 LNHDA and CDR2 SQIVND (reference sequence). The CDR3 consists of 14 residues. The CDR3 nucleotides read TGTGCCAGTAATAACCAAGCGGGTGACACTGAAGCTTTCTTT. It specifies CASNNQAGDTEAFF.

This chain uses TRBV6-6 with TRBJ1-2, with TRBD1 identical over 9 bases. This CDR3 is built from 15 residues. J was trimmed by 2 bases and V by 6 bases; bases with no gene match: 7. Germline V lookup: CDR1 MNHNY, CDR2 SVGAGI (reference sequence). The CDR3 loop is CASSRPGQGNYGYTF. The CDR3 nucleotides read TGTGCCAGCAGCCGCCCGGGACAGGGAAACTATGGCTACACCTTC.

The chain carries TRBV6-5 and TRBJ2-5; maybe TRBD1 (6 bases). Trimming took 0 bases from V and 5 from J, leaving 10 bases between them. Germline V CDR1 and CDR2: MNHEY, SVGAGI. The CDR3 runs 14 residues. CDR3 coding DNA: TGTGCCAGCAGTTACTCAGGGGGTGGGGAGACCCAGTACTTC. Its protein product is CASSYSGGGETQYF.

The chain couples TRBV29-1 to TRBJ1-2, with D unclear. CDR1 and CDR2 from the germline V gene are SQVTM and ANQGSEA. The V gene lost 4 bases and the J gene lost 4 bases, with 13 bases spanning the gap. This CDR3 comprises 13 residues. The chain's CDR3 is CSVVGRYPYGYTF. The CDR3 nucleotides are TGCAGCGTTGTAGGCAGGTACCCCTATGGCTACACCTTC.

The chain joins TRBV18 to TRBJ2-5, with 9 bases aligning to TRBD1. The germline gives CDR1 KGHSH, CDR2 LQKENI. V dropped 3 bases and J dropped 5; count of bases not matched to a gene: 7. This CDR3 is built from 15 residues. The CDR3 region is CASSPPRQGEETQYF. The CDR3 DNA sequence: TGTGCCAGCTCACCCCCGCGACAGGGGGAGGAGACCCAGTACTTC.

The CDR3, as DNA: TGTGCCAGCAGCTTCGGGCAGGGGACTACTTTGAACACTGAAGCTTTCTTT. Protein sequence: CASSFGQGTTLNTEAFF. The J gene is TRBJ1-1, the V gene TRBV5-4, with D maybe TRBD1 (6 bases). Germline V gene data show CDR1 as SGHNT and CDR2 as YYREEE (reference sequence). V dropped 2 bases and J dropped 0 bases, with 17 bases sitting between them. CDR3 length equals 17 residues.

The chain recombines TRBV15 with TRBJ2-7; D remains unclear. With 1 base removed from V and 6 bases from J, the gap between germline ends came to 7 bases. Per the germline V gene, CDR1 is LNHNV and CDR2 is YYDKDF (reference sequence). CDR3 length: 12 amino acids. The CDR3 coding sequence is TGTGCCACCAGCAGAGTGGGCAGCGAGCAGTACTTC. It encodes CATSRVGSEQYF.

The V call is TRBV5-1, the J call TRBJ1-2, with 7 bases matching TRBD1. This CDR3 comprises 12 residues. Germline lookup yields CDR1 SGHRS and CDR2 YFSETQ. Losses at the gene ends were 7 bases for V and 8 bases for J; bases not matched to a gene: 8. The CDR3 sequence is CASSPGTEGYTF. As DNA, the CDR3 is TGCGCCAGCTCGCCGGGGACAGAAGGCTACACCTTC.

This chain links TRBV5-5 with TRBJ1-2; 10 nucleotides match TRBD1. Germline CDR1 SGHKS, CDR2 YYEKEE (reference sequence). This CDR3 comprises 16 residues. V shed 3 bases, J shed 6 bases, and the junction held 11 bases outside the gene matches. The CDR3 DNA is TGTGCCAGCAGCTCAAGCACCGGGACAGGGGACCATGGCTACACCTTC. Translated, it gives CASSSSTGTGDHGYTF. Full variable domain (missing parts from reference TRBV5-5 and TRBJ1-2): DAGVTQSPTHLIKTRGQQVTLRCSPISGHKSVSWYQQVLGQGPQFIFQYYEKEERGRGNFPDRFSARQFPNYSSELNVNALLLGDSALYLCASSSSTGTGDHGYTFGSGTRLTVV.

The CDR3 protein is CASSILSGVSTDTQYF. CDR3 in DNA: TGTGCCAGTAGTATTCTTAGCGGGGTTAGCACAGATACGCAGTATTTT. The chain joins TRBV19 to TRBJ2-3; 8 bases map to TRBD2. Per germline, CDR1 LNHDA and CDR2 SQIVND (reference sequence). The V segment lost 3 bases and the J segment 0 bases; nucleotides outside the gene matches: 5. The CDR3 is made up of 16 amino acids.

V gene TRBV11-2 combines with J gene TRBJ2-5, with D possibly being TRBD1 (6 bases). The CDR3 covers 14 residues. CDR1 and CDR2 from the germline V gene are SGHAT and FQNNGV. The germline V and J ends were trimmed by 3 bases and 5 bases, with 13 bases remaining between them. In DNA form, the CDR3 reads TGTGCCAGCAGCTTTTTGGGGGCTTTGGAGACCCAGTACTTC. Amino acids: CASSFLGALETQYF.

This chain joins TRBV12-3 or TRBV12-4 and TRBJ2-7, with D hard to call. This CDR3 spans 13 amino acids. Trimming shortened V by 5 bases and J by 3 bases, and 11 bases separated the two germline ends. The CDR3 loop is CASSQTANYEQYF. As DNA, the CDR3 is TGTGCCAGCAGTCAAACAGCTAACTACGAGCAGTACTTC.

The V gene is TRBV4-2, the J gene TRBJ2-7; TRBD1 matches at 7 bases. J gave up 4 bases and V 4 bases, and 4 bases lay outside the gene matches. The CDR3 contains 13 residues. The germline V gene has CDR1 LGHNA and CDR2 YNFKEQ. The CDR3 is CASSPTQGYEQYF. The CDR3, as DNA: TGTGCCAGCAGCCCAACACAGGGGTACGAGCAGTACTTC.

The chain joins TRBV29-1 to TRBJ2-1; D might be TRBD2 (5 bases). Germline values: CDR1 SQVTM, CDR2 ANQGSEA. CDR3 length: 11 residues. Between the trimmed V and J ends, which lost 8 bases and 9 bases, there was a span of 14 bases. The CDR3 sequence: CSPTRDGEQFF. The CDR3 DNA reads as TGCAGCCCGACTCGGGATGGTGAGCAGTTCTTC.

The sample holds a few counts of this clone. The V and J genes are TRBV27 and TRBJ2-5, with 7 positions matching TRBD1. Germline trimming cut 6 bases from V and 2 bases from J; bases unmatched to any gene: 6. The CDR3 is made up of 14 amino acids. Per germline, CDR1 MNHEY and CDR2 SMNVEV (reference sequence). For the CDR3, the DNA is TGTGCCAGCAGGGACAGGACGTTTCAAGAGACCCAGTACTTC. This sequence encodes CASRDRTFQETQYF.

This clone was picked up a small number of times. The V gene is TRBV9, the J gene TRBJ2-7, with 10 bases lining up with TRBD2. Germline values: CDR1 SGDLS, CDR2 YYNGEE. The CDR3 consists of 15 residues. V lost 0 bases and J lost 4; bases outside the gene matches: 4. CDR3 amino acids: CASSVAASGGYEQYF. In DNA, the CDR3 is TGTGCCAGCAGCGTAGCGGCTAGCGGGGGTTACGAGCAGTACTTC.

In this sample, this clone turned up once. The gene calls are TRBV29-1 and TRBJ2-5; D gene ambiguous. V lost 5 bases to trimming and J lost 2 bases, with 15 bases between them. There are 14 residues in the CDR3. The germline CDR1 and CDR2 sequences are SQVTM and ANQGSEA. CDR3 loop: CSVYASYRQETQYF. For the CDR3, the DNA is TGCAGCGTTTACGCCTCGTACAGACAAGAGACCCAGTACTTC.

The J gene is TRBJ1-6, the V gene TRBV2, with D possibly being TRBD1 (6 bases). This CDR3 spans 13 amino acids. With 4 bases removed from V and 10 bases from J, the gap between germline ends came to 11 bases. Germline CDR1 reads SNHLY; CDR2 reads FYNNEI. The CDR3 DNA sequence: TGTGCCAGCAGTGCAGGGGAAAAATCACCCCTCCACTTT. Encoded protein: CASSAGEKSPLHF. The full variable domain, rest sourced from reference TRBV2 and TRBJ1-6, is EPEVTQTPSHQVTQMGQEVILRCVPISNHLYFYWYRQILGQKVEFLVSFYNNEISEKSEIFDDQFSVERPDGSNFTLKIRSTKLEDSAMYFCASSAGEKSPLHFGNGTRLTVT.

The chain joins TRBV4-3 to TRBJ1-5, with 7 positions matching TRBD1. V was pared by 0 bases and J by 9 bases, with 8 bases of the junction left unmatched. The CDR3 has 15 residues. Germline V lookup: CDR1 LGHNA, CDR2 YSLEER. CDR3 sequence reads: CASSQENRGDWPQHF. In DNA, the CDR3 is TGCGCCAGCAGCCAAGAAAACAGGGGAGATTGGCCCCAGCATTTT.

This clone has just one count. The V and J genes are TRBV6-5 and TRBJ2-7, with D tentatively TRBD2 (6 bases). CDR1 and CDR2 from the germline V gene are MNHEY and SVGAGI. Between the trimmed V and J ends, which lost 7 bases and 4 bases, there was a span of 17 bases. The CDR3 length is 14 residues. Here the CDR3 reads CASKVAEGPYEQYF. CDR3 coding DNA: TGTGCCAGCAAAGTAGCGGAGGGGCCTTACGAGCAGTACTTC.

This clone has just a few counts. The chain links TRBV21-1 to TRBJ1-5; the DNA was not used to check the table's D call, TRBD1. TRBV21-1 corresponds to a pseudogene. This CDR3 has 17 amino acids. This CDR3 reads CASSGRDRGAFFQPQHF. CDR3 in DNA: TGTGCCAGCAGCGGGAGGGACAGGGGCGCTTTCTTCCAGCCCCAGCATTTT.

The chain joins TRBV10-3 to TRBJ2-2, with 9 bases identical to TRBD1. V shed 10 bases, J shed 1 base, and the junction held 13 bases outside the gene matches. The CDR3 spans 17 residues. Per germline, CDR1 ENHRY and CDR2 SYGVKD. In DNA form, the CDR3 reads TGTGCCACCGCCATTTTCCCGGGACAGGGGAACACCGGGGAGCTGTTTTTT. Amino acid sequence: CATAIFPGQGNTGELFF.

CDR3 protein: CASSLWDRDSEGPRTYSGNTIYF. Here the CDR3 DNA reads TGTGCCAGCAGTTTATGGGACAGGGATTCGGAAGGACCAAGAACTTACTCTGGAAACACCATATATTTT. The rearrangement uses TRBV28 and TRBJ1-3; 8 nucleotides agree with TRBD1. The CDR3 consists of 23 residues. From germline, CDR1 is MDHEN and CDR2 SYDVKM. V lost 0 bases and J lost 0; bases outside the gene matches: 22.

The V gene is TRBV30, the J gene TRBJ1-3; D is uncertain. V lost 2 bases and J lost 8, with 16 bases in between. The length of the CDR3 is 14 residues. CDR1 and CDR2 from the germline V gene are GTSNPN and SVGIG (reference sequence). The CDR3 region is CAWSTSPFQDTIYF. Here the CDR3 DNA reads TGTGCCTGGAGTACTAGTCCGTTCCAGGACACCATATATTTT. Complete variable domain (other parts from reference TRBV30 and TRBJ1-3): SQTIHQWPATLVQPVGSPLSLECTVEGTSNPNLYWYRQAAGRGLQLLFYSVGIGQISSEVPQNLSASRPQDRQFILSSKKLLLSDSGFYLCAWSTSPFQDTIYFGEGSWLTVV.

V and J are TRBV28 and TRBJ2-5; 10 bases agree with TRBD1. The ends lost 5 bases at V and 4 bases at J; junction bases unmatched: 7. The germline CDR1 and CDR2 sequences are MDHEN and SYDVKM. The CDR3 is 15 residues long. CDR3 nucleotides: TGTGCCAGCAGTCCCAGACAGGGGGCGGGAGAGACCCAGTACTTC. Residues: CASSPRQGAGETQYF.

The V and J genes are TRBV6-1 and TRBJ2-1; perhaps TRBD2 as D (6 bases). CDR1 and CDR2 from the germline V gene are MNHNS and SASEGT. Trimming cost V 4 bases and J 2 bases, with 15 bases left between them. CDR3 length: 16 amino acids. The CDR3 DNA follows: TGTGCCAGCAGTGTAACGGGGGTAATACCCTACAATGAGCAGTTCTTC. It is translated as CASSVTGVIPYNEQFF.

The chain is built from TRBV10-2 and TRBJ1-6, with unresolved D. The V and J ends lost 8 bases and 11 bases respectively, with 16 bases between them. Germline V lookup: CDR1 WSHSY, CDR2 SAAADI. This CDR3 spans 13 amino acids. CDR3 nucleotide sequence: TGCGCCAGCGCTGGACGGGAATTTACACCCCTCCACTTT. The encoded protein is CASAGREFTPLHF.

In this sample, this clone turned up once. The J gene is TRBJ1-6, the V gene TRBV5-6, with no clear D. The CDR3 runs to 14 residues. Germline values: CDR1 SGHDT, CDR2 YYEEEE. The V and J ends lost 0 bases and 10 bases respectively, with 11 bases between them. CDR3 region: CASSLDSEHSPLHF. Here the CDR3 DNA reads TGTGCCAGCAGCTTGGACAGTGAACACTCACCCCTCCACTTT.

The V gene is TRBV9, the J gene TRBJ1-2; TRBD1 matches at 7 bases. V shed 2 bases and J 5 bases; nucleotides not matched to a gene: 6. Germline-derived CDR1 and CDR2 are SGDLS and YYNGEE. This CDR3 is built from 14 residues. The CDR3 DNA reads TGTGCCAGCAGCGTTGACGGGACAGATTATGGCTACACCTTC. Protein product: CASSVDGTDYGYTF.